This is a list of T cell receptor beta chains from one sample in a study of memory CD4+ T cells and cytomegalovirus serostatus. The repertoire was sequenced with immunoSEQ multiplex PCR; TCRdb's copy has only in-frame clones and lacks some. Among about 92,000 clones listed, 80% were seen once. Input material: memory CD4+ T cells from blood. Every receptor here comes from an adult in good health and CMV-seropositive. Each CDR3 is given with its conserved first and last residue. Each record gives: V gene, J gene, CDR3 protein.

v_call: TRBV27
j_call: TRBJ2-5
cdr3_aa: CASSRREGETQYF

v_call: TRBV4-1
j_call: TRBJ2-7
cdr3_aa: CASSQDLSLSSTSIVQYF

v_call: TRBV7-9
j_call: TRBJ2-5
cdr3_aa: CASSLVLTGLAGSQETQYF

v_call: TRBV18
j_call: TRBJ1-2
cdr3_aa: CASSTSPDRGNGYTF

v_call: TRBV19
j_call: TRBJ2-1
cdr3_aa: CASSRGRRTNNEQFF

v_call: TRBV5-4
j_call: TRBJ2-1
cdr3_aa: CASSPRGVQGYYNEQFF

v_call: TRBV7-6
j_call: TRBJ2-7
cdr3_aa: CASTPGNEGEQYF

v_call: TRBV18
j_call: TRBJ1-5
cdr3_aa: CASSPPHGLINQPQHF

v_call: TRBV13
j_call: TRBJ2-2
cdr3_aa: CASSPGLAGGPRRTGELFF

v_call: TRBV27
j_call: TRBJ2-7
cdr3_aa: CASSPNNGPKEQYF

v_call: TRBV9
j_call: TRBJ2-2
cdr3_aa: CASSVAGGSAGELFF

v_call: TRBV28
j_call: TRBJ2-7
cdr3_aa: CASSWTPYEQYF

v_call: TRBV5-6
j_call: TRBJ1-1
cdr3_aa: CASSLWAGDTEAFF

v_call: TRBV2
j_call: TRBJ2-7
cdr3_aa: CASSGEAAYEQYF

v_call: TRBV4-1
j_call: TRBJ2-7
cdr3_aa: CASSRDTYYEQYF

v_call: TRBV2
j_call: TRBJ2-1
cdr3_aa: CASSVSGRGSEQFF

v_call: TRBV4-2
j_call: TRBJ2-2
cdr3_aa: CASSRGLAGSANTGELFF

v_call: TRBV28
j_call: TRBJ2-1
cdr3_aa: CASGNLGGEGNEQFF

v_call: TRBV7-9
j_call: TRBJ2-7
cdr3_aa: CASSSGTGVYEQYF

v_call: TRBV7-2
j_call: TRBJ2-7
cdr3_aa: CASSPTGNSYEQYF

v_call: TRBV5-8
j_call: TRBJ2-7
cdr3_aa: CASSPQINYEQYF

v_call: TRBV28
j_call: TRBJ2-7
cdr3_aa: CASSPAGGRYEQYF